Detailed here is one TCR beta chain. The antigen is unknown. The CDR3 has 17 amino acids. The germline V gene encodes CDR1 SEHNR and CDR2 FQNEAQ (reference sequence). Trimming removed 6 bases from V and 0 bases from J; junction bases left unmatched: 10. TCRdb's copy holds only in-frame clones and misses some; the assay was immunoSEQ multiplex PCR. The sample includes about 140,000 clones, 93% of them seen just once. This sample is drawn from a study of T cell responses to AZD1222 COVID-19 vaccine. Overall study findings and caveats: Donors skewed white British and female; clonal diversity was possibly underestimated.

This chain connects TRBV7-9 to TRBJ1-1; 10 bases are shared with TRBD1. This specimen was peripheral blood, taken on day 0 of AZD1222 vaccination. The sequence was collected from an adult in good health. CDR3 coding DNA: TGTGCCAGCAGTTCAGAGACAGGGGGCCCCTTGAACACTGAAGCTTTCTTT. This sequence encodes CASSSETGGPLNTEAFF.